These T cell receptor beta chains were read from a single sample in a study of response to subunit inactivated influenza vaccine. MiXCR, applied by TCRdb to the RT-PCR reads, yields one record per CDR3 protein. The data contain 500,000 to 550,000 distinct CDR3 sequences, under 8.5% of them singletons. The sample here was PBMCs from blood, taken roughly 24 months after vaccination. These receptors were collected from a man in his fifties or sixties who received an inactivated influenza vaccine. CDR3s include the opening cysteine and the closing phenylalanine or tryptophan. Each record gives: clone size, D gene, V gene, J gene, CDR3 protein, CDR3 DNA. D genes are given only for firm matches. Part of the rows lack a size; the others show once, few, many or a class for expanded clones.

>few|-|TRBV4-3|TRBJ1-1
CASSRYTNTEAFF
TGCGCCAGCAGCCGGTACACGAACACTGAAGCTTTCTTT
>few|-|TRBV27|TRBJ2-2
CASSSLVLGTGELFF
TGTGCCAGCAGTTCCCTCGTACTAGGCACCGGGGAGCTGTTTTTT
>-|-|TRBV14|TRBJ1-6
CASSHKQPPGGSYNSPLHF
TGTGCCAGCAGCCACAAACAACCCCCGGGCGGCTCCTATAATTCACCCCTCCACTTT
>few|TRBD2|TRBV11-1|TRBJ2-7
CASSPWTSGSSYASYEQYF
TGTGCCAGCAGCCCGTGGACTAGCGGGAGCTCGTATGCTTCCTACGAGCAGTACTTC
>-|-|TRBV20-1|TRBJ1-2
CSARDLRSELYGYTF
TGCAGTGCTAGAGATCTGAGGTCAGAGCTCTATGGCTACACCTTC
>-|-|TRBV11-2|TRBJ2-1
CASGPWAAHNEQFF
TGTGCCAGCGGACCCTGGGCGGCCCACAATGAGCAGTTCTTC
>many|-|TRBV7-2|TRBJ2-7
CASSLKQGPEQYF
TGTGCCAGCAGCTTAAAACAGGGACCCGAGCAGTACTTC
>-|-|TRBV27|TRBJ2-7
CASSLRRRSYEQYF
TGTGCCAGCAGTTTACGGCGGCGCTCCTACGAGCAGTACTTC
>-|TRBD1|TRBV9|TRBJ1-2
CASSSRGRGRPYGYTF
TGTGCCAGCAGCTCACGAGGGAGGGGGCGTCCCTATGGCTACACCTTC
>-|TRBD2|TRBV4-2|TRBJ2-1
CASSQDYRGGSYNEQFF
TGTGCCAGCAGCCAAGATTACCGGGGGGGCTCCTACAATGAGCAGTTCTTC
>few|-|TRBV28|TRBJ1-2
CASSWGRILGYTF
TGTGCCAGCAGTTGGGGACGGATTCTGGGCTACACCTTC
>many|-|TRBV12-3/TRBV12-4|TRBJ2-7
CASSLLGGYF
TGTGCCAGCAGTTTGCTCGGGGGGTACTTC
>few|TRBD1|TRBV4-2|TRBJ2-2
CASSQDFVRDRDVTGELFF
TGTGCCAGCAGCCAAGATTTCGTTCGGGACAGGGATGTCACCGGGGAGCTGTTTTTT
>few|-|TRBV25-1|TRBJ1-5
CASSESGNQPQHF
TGTGCCAGCAGTGAATCGGGGAATCAGCCCCAGCATTTT
>-|-|TRBV25-1|TRBJ2-3
CASSDSLSRASDTQYF
TGTGCCAGCAGTGATTCTTTGTCGAGGGCCTCAGATACGCAGTATTTT
>few|TRBD2|TRBV5-1|TRBJ2-5
CASSSSGRSDETQYF
TGCGCCAGCAGCAGTAGCGGGAGGTCGGACGAGACCCAGTACTTC
>many|-|TRBV7-6|TRBJ2-1
CASSPDYGFYNEQFF
TGTGCCAGCAGCCCTGATTACGGGTTCTACAATGAGCAGTTCTTC
>many|-|TRBV5-1|TRBJ2-7
CASSLGLGRVGYEQYF
TGCGCCAGCAGCTTGGGCCTCGGCAGGGTTGGGTACGAGCAGTACTTC
>many|-|TRBV10-1|TRBJ2-1
CASSDGGFTYNEQFF
TGCGCCAGCAGTGACGGTGGGTTTACCTACAATGAGCAGTTCTTC
>few|-|TRBV20-1|TRBJ2-1
CSATGTPAGNEQFF
TGCAGTGCGACCGGGACTCCCGCGGGAAATGAGCAGTTCTTC
>many|TRBD2|TRBV7-2|TRBJ2-3
CASSRMRGGAPDTQYF
TGTGCCAGCAGTCGAATGCGGGGGGGCGCTCCAGATACGCAGTATTTT
>many|TRBD2|TRBV28|TRBJ2-1
CASSRLISGRARDYEQFF
TGTGCCAGCAGTCGGTTAATTAGCGGGAGGGCCAGGGACTATGAGCAGTTCTTC
>few|-|TRBV5-1|TRBJ2-1
CASSSQLGLYNEQFF
TGCGCCAGCAGCTCACAACTAGGTCTCTACAATGAGCAGTTCTTC
>many|-|TRBV5-1|TRBJ1-4
CASSPGERAANEKLFF
TGCGCCAGCAGCCCAGGGGAAAGAGCGGCTAATGAAAAACTGTTTTTT
>few|TRBD2|TRBV20-1|TRBJ2-3
CSAPGLAGGSVRDTQYF
TGCAGTGCTCCGGGACTAGCGGGAGGCAGCGTGCGTGATACGCAGTATTTT
>few|-|TRBV5-4|TRBJ2-2
CASSLPQPKDTGELFF
TGTGCCAGCAGCTTGCCCCAACCGAAGGACACCGGGGAGCTGTTTTTT
>many|-|TRBV7-8|TRBJ2-2
CASSIVTGELFF
TGTGCCAGCAGCATCGTGACCGGGGAGCTGTTTTTT
>-|-|TRBV4-2|TRBJ1-2
CASSQDRTSAYGYTF
TGTGCCAGCAGCCAAGATCGAACAAGTGCCTATGGCTACACCTTC
>many|-|TRBV4-3|TRBJ2-4
CASSQDRLPLEDIQYF
TGCGCCAGCAGCCAAGATCGGCTTCCCCTAGAGGACATTCAGTACTTC
>many|TRBD2|TRBV27|TRBJ2-1
CASSLWLTSGYNEQFF
TGTGCCAGCAGTTTATGGCTGACTAGCGGATACAATGAGCAGTTCTTC
>few|TRBD1|TRBV20-1|TRBJ2-7
CSAKAPGQGIYEQYF
TGCAGTGCTAAAGCACCGGGACAGGGGATCTACGAGCAGTACTTC